This record looks at one T cell receptor (beta chain) sequence and its context. Libraries were prepared by immunoSEQ multiplex PCR; TCRdb keeps only in-frame clonotypes and omits some of them. This sample has 350,000 to 400,000 clones, with roughly 90% found just once. The data belong to a study of blood T cell repertoires in COVID-19. The CDR3 has 14 residues. In germline, CDR1 is SGDLS, CDR2 YYNGEE. The V segment lost 2 bases and the J segment 6 bases; nucleotides outside the gene matches: 5. The source is a woman aged 25 to 39 with acute COVID-19. Sequenced input: PBMCs or T cells enriched from blood (not recorded which). J is TRBJ2-1 and V is TRBV9; TRBD2 matches at 7 bases. CDR3 coding DNA: TGTGCCAGCAGCGTCTCCGGACTAGTCAATGAGCAGTTCTTC. Translated, it gives CASSVSGLVNEQFF. The full variable domain, with the rest looked up from reference TRBV9 and TRBJ2-1, is DSGVTQTPKHLITATGQRVTLRCSPRSGDLSVYWYQQSLDQGLQFLIQYYNGEERAKGNILERFSAQQFPDLHSELNLSSLELGDSALYFCASSVSGLVNEQFFGPGTRLTVL.